Shown below are 5 T cell receptor beta chains from a single sample sequenced in a study of regulatory T cells in long-lasting Graves disease. This sample's time point: newly diagnosed GD, antithyroid drugs for less than 3 months. PBMC RNA was the source of the TCR library. Investigators prepared the TCR beta libraries by applying iRepertoire HTBI primers and Arm-PCR of CDR3 regions. TCRdb independently ran MiXCR on the multiplex PCR reads; one entry per CDR3 protein. There are approximately 540,000 distinct CDR3 sequences in the sample; around 13% occur only once, and roughly 8.9% lies in the top ten. These data also featured in a second study, about T cells in Graves' hyperthyroidism and ophthalmopathy.

Sample: peripheral blood mononuclear cells (PBMCs), taken at new diagnosis, from a patient treated with antithyroid drugs. The origin of the receptors is a woman younger than 45 with Graves disease.

This clonotype was observed many times. V usage is TRBV5-1 and J usage is TRBJ2-2, with 11 bases fitting TRBD2. V shed 3 bases, J shed 5 bases, and the junction held 6 bases outside the gene matches. The CDR3 is 16 amino acids. Germline V lookup: CDR1 SGHRS, CDR2 YFSETQ. CDR3 protein: CASSYLAGGETGELFF. The CDR3, as DNA: TGCGCCAGCAGCTACCTAGCGGGAGGAGAAACCGGGGAGCTGTTTTTT.

This clonotype came up many times. The chain combines TRBV19 with TRBJ1-1; D unresolved. Trimming removed 3 bases from V and 4 bases from J, with 6 bases in between. The CDR3 runs to 12 residues. Germline CDR1 and CDR2: LNHDA and SQIVND (reference sequence). Here the CDR3 DNA reads TGTGCCAGTAGTATGCCAGCCACTGAAGCTTTCTTT. This sequence encodes CASSMPATEAFF.

This clonotype was counted many times. CDR3 DNA sequence: TGTGCCAGCAGTGAAAGAGGGGGGGGTTACAATGAGCAGTTCTTC. Translation gives CASSERGGGYNEQFF. This chain joins TRBV25-1 and TRBJ2-1; TRBD2 is a possible D gene (7 bases). The CDR3 is made up of 15 amino acids. Trimming took 2 bases from V and 4 from J, leaving 12 bases between them. The germline V gene encodes CDR1 MGHDK and CDR2 SYGVNS.

At least ten counts were recorded for this clonotype. V usage is TRBV30 and J usage is TRBJ2-3, with 9 bases that match TRBD1. The CDR3 has 13 amino acids. V gave up 7 bases and J gave up 7 bases; unmatched junction bases: 9. Germline V gene lookup returns CDR1 GTSNPN and CDR2 SVGIG (reference sequence). The CDR3 DNA reads as TGTGCCTCGGACCGGGACAGGGTAAATACGCAGTATTTT. Its translation is CASDRDRVNTQYF. The entire variable domain, with the rest obtained from reference TRBV30 and TRBJ2-3, is as follows: SQTIHQWPATLVQPVGSPLSLECTVEGTSNPNLYWYRQAAGRGLQLLFYSVGIGQISSEVPQNLSASRPQDRQFILSSKKLLLSDSGFYLCASDRDRVNTQYFGPGTRLTVL.

This chain uses TRBV12-3 or TRBV12-4 with TRBJ2-7; D may be TRBD2 (5 bases). The CDR3 covers 13 residues. V lost 0 bases and J 6 bases, leaving 9 bases between the germline ends. The CDR3 sequence is CASSLAGATEQYF. As DNA, the CDR3 is TGTGCCAGCAGTTTAGCGGGAGCTACCGAGCAGTACTTC.